The 25 T cell receptor beta chains below were found in one sample sequenced in a study of blood T cells in healthy people across ages. Alongside a J-beta primer mix, a sample-barcoded 5' primer served in a second PCR lasting about 7 to 11 cycles. Via MiXCR, TCRdb re-called the 5' RACE reads, giving one row per CDR3 protein. The sample lists about 1 million distinct CDR3 sequences; less than 50% were seen once. The source material was blood. These receptors were collected from a woman in her fifties or sixties in good health.

This clonotype was observed at least ten times. CDR3 protein: CASSQGRGHQYF. The DNA of the CDR3 is TGCGCCAGCAGCCAGGGGCGAGGGCATCAGTACTTC. The rearrangement uses TRBV4-1 and TRBJ2-5; D may correspond to TRBD1 or TRBD2 (5 bases each). Trimming pared 3 bases from V and 11 bases from J, leaving 13 bases between. Per the germline V gene, CDR1 is MGHRA and CDR2 is YSYEKL. This CDR3 is built from 12 residues.

A word on this clonotype: A much larger clone is a single base away; this may be a read error. The CDR3 DNA reads as TGCGCCAGCAGCCAAGATTCCCCGACAGGGGCCATCTCATATGAGCAGTACTTC. It encodes CASSQDSPTGAISYEQYF. This chain joins TRBV4-1 and TRBJ2-5; 8 nucleotides align to TRBD1. CDR1 is MGHRA, CDR2 YSYEKL, per germline. The V and J ends lost 0 bases and 11 bases, in that order; junction bases with no gene match: 20. The CDR3 consists of 18 residues.

This clonotype was seen more than once but under ten times. The CDR3, as DNA: TGTGCCAGCAGCCCCTTTAGCGGGAGAACCTACAATGAGCAGTACTTC. This translates into CASSPFSGRTYNEQYF. The V and J genes are TRBV7-6 and TRBJ2-1; 9 nucleotides match TRBD2. The J call may be mistaken, given a closer DNA end match to TRBJ2-7. The CDR3 loop spans 16 amino acids. Looked up from germline, CDR1 is SGHVS and CDR2 is FNYEAQ.

This clonotype has just a few counts. This rearrangement joins TRBV10-3 to TRBJ1-1, with D unclear. This CDR3 is 11 amino acids long. Germline lookup yields CDR1 ENHRY and CDR2 SYGVKD. The V end was cut by 7 bases, the J end by 9 bases, with 12 bases between. For the CDR3, the DNA is TGTGCCATCACCACGATGGATCAAGCTTTCTTT. Protein product: CAITTMDQAFF.

The chain employs TRBV7-9 and TRBJ2-7, with 11 bases lining up with TRBD1. Germline values: CDR1 SEHNR, CDR2 FQNEAQ (reference sequence). With 2 bases clipped from V and 5 bases from J, the junction kept 14 bases outside the gene matches. CDR3 length: 18 amino acids. In DNA, the CDR3 is TGTGCCAGCAGCTTAAGGAAAGGTGGACAGGGGGCGATCGACGAGCAGTACTTC. Protein sequence: CASSLRKGGQGAIDEQYF.

This chain joins TRBV25-1 and TRBJ2-5; D is ambiguous. Per germline, CDR1 MGHDK and CDR2 SYGVNS. The V and J ends lost 4 bases and 2 bases respectively, with 20 bases between them. CDR3 length: 17 amino acids. The chain's CDR3 is CASSGLDLGIMQETQYF. The CDR3 bases are TGTGCCAGCAGTGGCCTTGACTTAGGGATCATGCAAGAGACCCAGTACTTC.

There are a few counts of this clonotype. The CDR3 coding sequence is TGTGCCAGCCGCGCCCCCACCCACAATGAGCAGTTCTTC. This translates into CASRAPTHNEQFF. The V call is TRBV3-1, the J call TRBJ2-1; D gene unclear. This CDR3 has 13 residues. From germline, CDR1 is LGHDT and CDR2 YNNKEL (reference sequence). The V end lost 8 bases, the J end lost 5 bases, and 13 bases lay between the germline ends.

The chain links TRBV10-2 to TRBJ2-1, with 7 bases identical to TRBD2. The CDR3 sequence is 14 residues long. V lost 5 bases to trimming and J lost 7 bases; unmatched junction nucleotides: 8. CDR1 is WSHSY, CDR2 SAAADI, per germline. CDR3 nucleotide sequence: TGCGCCAGCAGTCAGCGGGAAGGTAAAAATGAGCAGTTCTTC. Its protein product is CASSQREGKNEQFF.

The CDR3 region is CASSVSGSTGELFF. The CDR3 bases are TGTGCCAGCAGCGTCAGCGGGAGCACCGGGGAGCTGTTTTTT. The chain has TRBV9 and TRBJ2-2; 8 bases fit TRBD2. The germline gives CDR1 SGDLS, CDR2 YYNGEE. J was trimmed by 4 bases and V by 2 bases; bases with no gene match: 1. The CDR3 is made up of 14 amino acids.

V usage is TRBV9 and J usage is TRBJ1-5, with unresolved D. This CDR3 is built from 14 residues. V shed 0 bases and J shed 1 base, with 5 bases lying between them. Per germline, CDR1 SGDLS and CDR2 YYNGEE. CDR3 nucleotides: TGTGCCAGCAGCGTAGGGCAGAGCAATCAGCCCCAGCATTTT. Its protein is CASSVGQSNQPQHF. The variable domain in full, with the rest retrieved from reference TRBV9 and TRBJ1-5, is DSGVTQTPKHLITATGQRVTLRCSPRSGDLSVYWYQQSLDQGLQFLIQYYNGEERAKGNILERFSAQQFPDLHSELNLSSLELGDSALYFCASSVGQSNQPQHFGDGTRLSIL.

Turning to this clonotype: A read error may explain this, as a much larger clone is one base away. The J gene is TRBJ1-2, the V gene TRBV6-5; TRBD1 might be the D (5 bases). This CDR3 is built from 14 residues. Germline V gene sequence: CDR1 MNHEY, CDR2 SVGAGI. CDR3 sequence reads: CACSTLGDNYGYTF. The CDR3 DNA follows: TGTGCCTGCAGTACGTTAGGGGACAACTATGGCTACACCTTC.

The CDR3 DNA follows: TGTGCCAGCAGTGAATCTCGACCGCTGAGGGCCCTCCACTTT. As protein: CASSESRPLRALHF. V gene TRBV6-1 combines with J gene TRBJ1-6; no definite D call. The V gene lost 2 bases and the J gene lost 14 bases, with 16 bases spanning the gap. The CDR3 covers 14 residues. Germline V CDR1 and CDR2: MNHNS, SASEGT.

V and J are TRBV29-1 and TRBJ1-5, with D perhaps matching TRBD1 (6 bases). Trimming cost V 5 bases and J 1 base, with 12 bases left between them. The CDR3 totals 14 residues. CDR1 and CDR2 (germline): SQVTM, ANQGSEA. The CDR3 is CSVRGALSNQPQHF. In nucleotides, the CDR3 is TGCAGCGTTAGGGGGGCTCTAAGCAATCAGCCCCAGCATTTT.

The chain joins TRBV4-1 to TRBJ2-7; D is perhaps TRBD1 (6 bases). Germline assignment: CDR1 MGHRA and CDR2 YSYEKL. CDR3 length: 14 amino acids. Trimming shortened V by 5 bases and J by 3 bases, and 14 bases separated the two germline ends. The CDR3 here is CASSKGARGYEQYF. The CDR3 DNA sequence: TGCGCCAGCAGCAAAGGCGCCAGGGGCTACGAGCAGTACTTC.

This rearrangement joins TRBV5-1 to TRBJ1-6; TRBD1 matches at 8 bases. With 0 bases clipped from V and 0 bases from J, the junction kept 5 bases outside the gene matches. The CDR3 consists of 18 residues. Germline CDR1 is SGHRS and CDR2 is YFSETQ. This CDR3 is CASSLGQGTSSYNSPLHF. In nucleotides, the CDR3 is TGCGCCAGCAGCTTGGGACAGGGGACGAGCTCCTATAATTCACCCCTCCACTTT.

A note on this clonotype: The junction shows a germline mismatch at one end, possibly a read error. This chain joins TRBV29-1 and TRBJ2-4; maybe TRBD2 (5 bases). The J call is doubtful: the DNA matches TRBJ2-5 better. CDR1 is SQVTM, CDR2 ANQGSEA, per germline. The CDR3 totals 11 residues. The CDR3 here is CIVAGEETQYF. The CDR3 coding sequence is TGCATCGTTGCCGGGGAGGAGACCCAGTACTTC.

This chain joins TRBV2 and TRBJ2-3; TRBD2 aligns across 8 bases. The CDR3 sequence is 15 residues long. J lost 2 bases, V lost 5 bases, and 6 bases had no gene match. CDR1 and CDR2 (germline): SNHLY, FYNNEI. CDR3: CASSLLAAFTDTQYF. CDR3 bases: TGTGCCAGCAGTCTACTAGCGGCCTTCACAGATACGCAGTATTTT.

This clonotype occurred a few times. The chain recombines TRBV12-5 with TRBJ2-1; 8 nucleotides align to TRBD1. The tail of the sequence fits TRBJ2-7 better, so the J call may be wrong. The CDR3 runs 16 residues. In germline, CDR1 is LGHNT, CDR2 FRNRAP. In DNA form, the CDR3 reads TGTGCTAGTGGTTTGAGTGCAGGGGGCTCCTACAATGAGCAGTACTTC. This codes for CASGLSAGGSYNEQYF.

This clonotype came up many times. CDR3 loop: CASSEAQGAGETQYF. DNA of the CDR3: TGTGCCAGCAGTGAAGCCCAGGGGGCCGGGGAGACCCAGTACTTC. The chain links TRBV25-1 to TRBJ2-5; 8 positions agree with TRBD1. In germline, CDR1 is MGHDK, CDR2 SYGVNS. This CDR3 has 15 residues. With V trimmed by 2 bases and J by 5 bases, 7 bases remained unmatched.

This clonotype was seen more than once but under ten times. This chain joins TRBV15 and TRBJ2-1, with D perhaps TRBD2 (6 bases). The germline V gene encodes CDR1 LNHNV and CDR2 YYDKDF (reference sequence). The CDR3 loop spans 16 amino acids. Trimming took 5 bases from V and 3 from J, leaving 17 bases between them. CDR3 sequence: CATSPEGGRSYNEQFF. In nucleotides, the CDR3 is TGTGCCACCAGCCCAGAGGGAGGCAGGAGCTACAATGAGCAGTTCTTC. The whole variable domain, remainder taken from reference TRBV15 and TRBJ2-1, is DAMVIQNPRYQVTQFGKPVTLSCSQTLNHNVMYWYQQKSSQAPKLLFHYYDKDFNNEADTPDNFQSRRPNTSFCFLDIRSPGLGDTAMYLCATSPEGGRSYNEQFFGPGTRLTVL.

This clonotype was detected only a few times. The chain has TRBV4-2 and TRBJ2-5; D might be TRBD1 or TRBD2, each matching 5 bases. Looked up from germline, CDR1 is LGHNA and CDR2 is YNFKEQ. The CDR3 length is 14 residues. The germline V and J ends were trimmed by 1 base and 7 bases, with 13 bases remaining between them. The CDR3 sequence is CASSQASLGATQYF. For the CDR3, the DNA is TGTGCCAGCAGCCAAGCTAGCTTAGGGGCGACCCAGTACTTC.

This clonotype was seen once. The CDR3 bases are TGTGCCAGCAGTTTAGGGGGAGGGCGAGGGGAAGAGACCCAGTACTTC. Residues: CASSLGGGRGEETQYF. V gene TRBV12-3 or TRBV12-4 combines with J gene TRBJ2-5; 7 nucleotides agree with TRBD2. The CDR3 runs to 16 residues. V lost 1 base to trimming and J lost 3 bases; unmatched junction nucleotides: 8.

In its sample, this clonotype was seen a few times. The chain uses TRBV5-1 and TRBJ2-1; 7 nucleotides line up with TRBD1. The J call may be in error: the DNA end matches TRBJ2-7 better. CDR1 is SGHRS and CDR2 is YFSETQ in the germline V gene. The CDR3 runs 15 residues. The CDR3 DNA is TGCGCCAGCAGCTTGGTGGCAGGGGGAAACAATGAGCAGTACTTC. This encodes CASSLVAGGNNEQYF.

This chain links TRBV20-1 with TRBJ1-5; 8 bases align to TRBD1. CDR1 and CDR2 (germline): DFQATT, SNEGSKA (reference sequence). The CDR3 is made up of 16 amino acids. With 4 bases clipped from V and 3 bases from J, the junction kept 11 bases outside the gene matches. The chain's CDR3 is CSATRPGTGNNQPQHF. CDR3 coding DNA: TGCAGTGCTACCAGGCCCGGGACAGGAAACAATCAGCCCCAGCATTTT.

This clonotype was seen a single time. The chain has TRBV5-1 and TRBJ2-1; TRBD2 aligns across 11 bases. CDR1 SGHRS and CDR2 YFSETQ come from the germline V gene. CDR3 size: 17 residues. V dropped 0 bases and J dropped 9; count of bases not matched to a gene: 11. The CDR3 loop reads CASSLASLAGGISEQFF. CDR3 in DNA: TGCGCCAGCAGCTTGGCCTCCCTAGCGGGAGGAATCAGTGAGCAGTTCTTC.